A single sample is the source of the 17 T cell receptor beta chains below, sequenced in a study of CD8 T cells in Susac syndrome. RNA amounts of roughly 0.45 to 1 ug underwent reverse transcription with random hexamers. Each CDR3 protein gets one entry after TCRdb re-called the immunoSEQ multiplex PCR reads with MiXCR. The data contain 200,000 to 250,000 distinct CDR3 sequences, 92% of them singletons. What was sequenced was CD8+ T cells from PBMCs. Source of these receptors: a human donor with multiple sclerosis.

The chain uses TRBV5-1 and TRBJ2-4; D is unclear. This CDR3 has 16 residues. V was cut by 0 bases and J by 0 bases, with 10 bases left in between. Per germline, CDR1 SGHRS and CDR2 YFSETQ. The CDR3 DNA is TGCGCCAGCAGCTTGGTCGAGATGACAGCCAAAAACATTCAGTACTTC. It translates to CASSLVEMTAKNIQYF.

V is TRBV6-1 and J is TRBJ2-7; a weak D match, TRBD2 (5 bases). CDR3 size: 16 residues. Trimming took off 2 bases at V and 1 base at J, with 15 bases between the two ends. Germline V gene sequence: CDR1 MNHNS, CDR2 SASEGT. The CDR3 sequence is CASSELPVGRSYEQYF. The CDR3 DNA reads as TGTGCCAGCAGTGAACTCCCGGTGGGGAGATCCTACGAGCAGTACTTC.

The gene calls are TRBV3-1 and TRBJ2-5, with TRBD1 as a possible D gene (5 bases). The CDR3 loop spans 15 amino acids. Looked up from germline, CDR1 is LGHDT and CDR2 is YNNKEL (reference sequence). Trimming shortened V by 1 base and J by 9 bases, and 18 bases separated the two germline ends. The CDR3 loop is CASSQAGRTPGPQYF. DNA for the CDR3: TGTGCCAGCAGCCAAGCAGGCCGGACCCCAGGGCCCCAGTACTTC.

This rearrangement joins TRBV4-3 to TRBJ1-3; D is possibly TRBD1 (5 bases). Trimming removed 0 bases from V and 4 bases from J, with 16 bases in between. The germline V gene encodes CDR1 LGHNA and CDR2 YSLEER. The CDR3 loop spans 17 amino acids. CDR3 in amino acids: CASSQDWIGTGGNTIYF. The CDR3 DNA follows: TGCGCCAGCAGCCAAGATTGGATAGGGACGGGAGGAAACACCATATATTTT.

CDR3 sequence: CSARDAQPQGGSYNEQFF. CDR3 nucleotides: TGCAGTGCTAGAGATGCCCAGCCCCAGGGAGGCTCCTACAATGAGCAGTTCTTC. The chain has TRBV20-1 and TRBJ2-1; the D gene is possibly TRBD2 (6 bases). Trimming pared 0 bases from V and 0 bases from J, leaving 18 bases between. The CDR3 runs to 18 residues. Germline assignment: CDR1 DFQATT and CDR2 SNEGSKA (reference sequence).

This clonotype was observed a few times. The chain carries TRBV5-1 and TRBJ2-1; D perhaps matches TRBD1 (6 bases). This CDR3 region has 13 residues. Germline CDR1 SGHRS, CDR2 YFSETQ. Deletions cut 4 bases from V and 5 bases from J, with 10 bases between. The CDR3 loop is CASSPGQNNEQFF. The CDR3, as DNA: TGCGCCAGCAGCCCCGGACAGAACAATGAGCAGTTCTTC.

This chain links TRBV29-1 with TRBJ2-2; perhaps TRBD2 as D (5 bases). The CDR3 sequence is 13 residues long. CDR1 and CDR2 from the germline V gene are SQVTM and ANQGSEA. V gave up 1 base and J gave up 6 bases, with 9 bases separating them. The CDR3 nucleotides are TGCAGCGTTGAAGGATCGCGGGCCGGGGAGCTGTTTTTT. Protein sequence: CSVEGSRAGELFF.

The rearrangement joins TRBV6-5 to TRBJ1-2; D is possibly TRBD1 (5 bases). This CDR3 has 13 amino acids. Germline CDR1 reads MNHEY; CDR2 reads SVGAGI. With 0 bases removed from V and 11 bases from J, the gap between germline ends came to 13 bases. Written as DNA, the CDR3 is TGTGCCAGCAGTTACTCTGGTGAACAGGAGTACACCTTC. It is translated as CASSYSGEQEYTF.

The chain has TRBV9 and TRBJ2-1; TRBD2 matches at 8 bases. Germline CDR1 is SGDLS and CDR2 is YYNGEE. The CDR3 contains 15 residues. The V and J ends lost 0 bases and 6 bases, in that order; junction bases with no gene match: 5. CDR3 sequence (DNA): TGTGCCAGCAGCGTAGAAGGGACTAGGGGCAATGAGCAGTTCTTC. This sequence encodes CASSVEGTRGNEQFF.

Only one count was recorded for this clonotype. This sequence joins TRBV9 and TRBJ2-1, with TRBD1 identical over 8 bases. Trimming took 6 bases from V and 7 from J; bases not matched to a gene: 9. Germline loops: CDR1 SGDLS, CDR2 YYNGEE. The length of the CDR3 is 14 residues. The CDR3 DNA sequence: TGTGCCAGCAATCAGGGGGCCGCGGGGAATGAGCAGTTCTTC. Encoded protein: CASNQGAAGNEQFF.

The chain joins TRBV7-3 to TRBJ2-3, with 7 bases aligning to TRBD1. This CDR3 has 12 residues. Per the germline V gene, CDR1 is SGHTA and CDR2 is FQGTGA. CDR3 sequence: CARGRSTDTQYF. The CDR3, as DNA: TGTGCTAGGGGGCGGAGCACAGATACGCAGTATTTT.

CDR3 coding DNA: TGTGCCTGGAGTGTACTAGACAGGCGTACCTACGAGCAGTACTTC. It yields the protein CAWSVLDRRTYEQYF. V is TRBV30 and J is TRBJ2-7; the D gene is possibly TRBD1 (6 bases). From germline, CDR1 is GTSNPN and CDR2 SVGIG (reference sequence). Trimming left V 0 bases short and J 2 bases short, with 14 bases between. The CDR3 is 15 amino acids.

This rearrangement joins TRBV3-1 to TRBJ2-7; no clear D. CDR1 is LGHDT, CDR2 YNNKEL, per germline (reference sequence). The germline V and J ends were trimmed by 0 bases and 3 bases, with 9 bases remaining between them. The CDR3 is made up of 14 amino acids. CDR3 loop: CASSQDLGLYEQYF. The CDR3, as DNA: TGTGCCAGCAGCCAAGATCTAGGCCTCTACGAGCAGTACTTC.

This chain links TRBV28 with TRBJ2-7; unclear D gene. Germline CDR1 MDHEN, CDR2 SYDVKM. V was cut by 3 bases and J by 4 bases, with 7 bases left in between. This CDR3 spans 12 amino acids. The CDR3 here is CASSFLVYEQYF. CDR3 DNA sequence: TGTGCCAGCAGTTTTCTAGTTTACGAGCAGTACTTC.

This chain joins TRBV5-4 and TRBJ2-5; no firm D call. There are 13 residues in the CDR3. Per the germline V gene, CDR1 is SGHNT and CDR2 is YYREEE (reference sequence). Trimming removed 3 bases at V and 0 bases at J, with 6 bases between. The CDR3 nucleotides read TGTGCCAGCAGCTCCGAGTACCAAGAGACCCAGTACTTC. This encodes CASSSEYQETQYF.

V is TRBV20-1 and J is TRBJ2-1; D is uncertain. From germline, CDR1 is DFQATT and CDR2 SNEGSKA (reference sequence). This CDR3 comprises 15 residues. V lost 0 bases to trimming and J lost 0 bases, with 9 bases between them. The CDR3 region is CSAREAILSYNEQFF. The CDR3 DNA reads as TGCAGTGCTAGAGAGGCTATTCTCTCCTACAATGAGCAGTTCTTC.

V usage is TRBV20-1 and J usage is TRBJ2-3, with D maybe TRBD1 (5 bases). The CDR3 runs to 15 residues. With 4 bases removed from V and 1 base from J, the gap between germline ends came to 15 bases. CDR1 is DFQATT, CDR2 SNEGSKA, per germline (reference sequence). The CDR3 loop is CSATPRARGTDTQYF. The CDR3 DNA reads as TGCAGTGCTACCCCCAGGGCCAGGGGCACAGATACGCAGTATTTT.